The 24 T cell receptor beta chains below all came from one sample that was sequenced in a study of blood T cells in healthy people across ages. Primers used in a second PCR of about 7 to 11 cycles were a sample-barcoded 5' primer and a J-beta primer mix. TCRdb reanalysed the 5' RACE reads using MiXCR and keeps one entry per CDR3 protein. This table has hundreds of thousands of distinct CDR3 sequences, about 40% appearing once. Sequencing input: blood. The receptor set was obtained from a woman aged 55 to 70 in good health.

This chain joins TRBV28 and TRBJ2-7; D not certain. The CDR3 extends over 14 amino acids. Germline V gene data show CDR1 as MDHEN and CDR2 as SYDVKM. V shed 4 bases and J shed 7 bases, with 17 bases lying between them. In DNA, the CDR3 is TGTGCCAGCAGTTCCGAAAGCTCCTACAATGAGCAGTACTTC. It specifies CASSSESSYNEQYF.

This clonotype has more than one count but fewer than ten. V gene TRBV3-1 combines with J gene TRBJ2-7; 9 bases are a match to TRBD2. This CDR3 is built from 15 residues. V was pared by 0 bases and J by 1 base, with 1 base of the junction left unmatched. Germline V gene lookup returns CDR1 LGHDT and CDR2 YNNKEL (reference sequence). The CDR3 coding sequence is TGTGCCAGCAGCCAAGAGCTAGCGGGATCCTACGAGCAGTACTTC. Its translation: CASSQELAGSYEQYF.

The CDR3 sequence: CASTQQGPQGRDQYF. The CDR3 coding sequence is TGTGCCAGCACCCAGCAGGGGCCGCAAGGAAGGGACCAGTACTTC. The chain recombines TRBV6-6 with TRBJ2-7, with a tentative D call TRBD1 (6 bases). Germline V gene data show CDR1 as MNHNY and CDR2 as SVGAGI (reference sequence). The V end was cut by 7 bases, the J end by 10 bases, with 26 bases between. The CDR3 runs 15 residues.

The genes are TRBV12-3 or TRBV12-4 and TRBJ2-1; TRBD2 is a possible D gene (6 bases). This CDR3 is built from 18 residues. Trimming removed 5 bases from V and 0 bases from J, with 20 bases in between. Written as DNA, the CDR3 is TGTGCCAGCAGTCCCAGCTTTAGGCGGGGTAGCTCCTACAATGAGCAGTTCTTC. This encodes CASSPSFRRGSSYNEQFF.

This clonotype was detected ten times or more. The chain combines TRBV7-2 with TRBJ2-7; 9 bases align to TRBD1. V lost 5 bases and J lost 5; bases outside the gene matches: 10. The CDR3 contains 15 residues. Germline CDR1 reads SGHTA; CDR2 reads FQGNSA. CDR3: CASSHLQGAGDEQYF. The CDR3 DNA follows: TGTGCCAGCAGCCACTTACAGGGGGCGGGGGACGAGCAGTACTTC.

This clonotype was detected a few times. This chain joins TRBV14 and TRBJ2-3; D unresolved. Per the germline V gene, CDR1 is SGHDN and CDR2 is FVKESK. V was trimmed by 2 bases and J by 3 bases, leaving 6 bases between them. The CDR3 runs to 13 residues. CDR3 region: CASSQYRTDTQYF. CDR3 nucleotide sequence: TGTGCCAGCAGCCAATATAGGACAGATACGCAGTATTTT.

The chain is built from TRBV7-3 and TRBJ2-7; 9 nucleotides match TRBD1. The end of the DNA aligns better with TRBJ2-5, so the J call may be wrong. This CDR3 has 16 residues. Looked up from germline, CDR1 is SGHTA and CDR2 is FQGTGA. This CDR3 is CASLPPDTGGGGTQYF. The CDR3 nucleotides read TGTGCCAGCCTGCCCCCGGATACAGGGGGCGGGGGGACCCAGTACTTC.

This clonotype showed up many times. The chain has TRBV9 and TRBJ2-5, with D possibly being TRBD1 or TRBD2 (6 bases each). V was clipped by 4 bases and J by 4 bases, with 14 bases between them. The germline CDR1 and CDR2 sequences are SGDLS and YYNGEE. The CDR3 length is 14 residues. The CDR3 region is CASSPSGAGETQYF. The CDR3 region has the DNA TGTGCCAGCAGCCCCTCGGGGGCTGGAGAGACCCAGTACTTC.

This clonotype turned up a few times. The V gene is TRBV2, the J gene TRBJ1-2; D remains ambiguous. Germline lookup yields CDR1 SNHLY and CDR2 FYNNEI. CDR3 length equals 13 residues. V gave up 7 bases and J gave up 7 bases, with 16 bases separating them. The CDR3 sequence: CASNSGVWGGYTF. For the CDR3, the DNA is TGTGCCAGCAACAGCGGGGTATGGGGTGGCTACACCTTC.

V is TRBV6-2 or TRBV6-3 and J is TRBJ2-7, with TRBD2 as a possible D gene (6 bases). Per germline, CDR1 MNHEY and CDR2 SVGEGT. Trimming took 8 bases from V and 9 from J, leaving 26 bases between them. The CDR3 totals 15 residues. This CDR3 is CASEAAGTAPGRQYF. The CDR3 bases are TGTGCCAGCGAAGCTGCCGGGACTGCTCCCGGACGGCAGTACTTC.

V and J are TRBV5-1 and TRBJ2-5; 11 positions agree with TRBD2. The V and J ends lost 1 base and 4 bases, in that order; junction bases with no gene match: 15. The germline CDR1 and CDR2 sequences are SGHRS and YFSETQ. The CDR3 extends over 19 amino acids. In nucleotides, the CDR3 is TGCGCCAGCAGCTTGAGGCCCCAGGGGCTAGCGGGGGGTCGAGAGACCCAGTACTTC. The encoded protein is CASSLRPQGLAGGRETQYF.

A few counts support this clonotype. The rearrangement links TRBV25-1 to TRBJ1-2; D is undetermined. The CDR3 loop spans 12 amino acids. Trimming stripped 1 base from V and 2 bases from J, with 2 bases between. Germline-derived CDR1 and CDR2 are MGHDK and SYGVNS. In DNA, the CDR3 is TGTGCCAGCAGTGAATTCAACTATGGCTACACCTTC. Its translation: CASSEFNYGYTF.

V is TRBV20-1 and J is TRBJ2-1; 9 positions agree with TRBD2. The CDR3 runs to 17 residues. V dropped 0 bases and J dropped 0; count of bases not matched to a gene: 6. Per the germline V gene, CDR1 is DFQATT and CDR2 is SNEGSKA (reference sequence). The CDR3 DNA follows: TGCAGTGCTAGAGAGTCTAGCGGGGCCCGCTCCTACAATGAGCAGTTCTTC. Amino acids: CSARESSGARSYNEQFF.

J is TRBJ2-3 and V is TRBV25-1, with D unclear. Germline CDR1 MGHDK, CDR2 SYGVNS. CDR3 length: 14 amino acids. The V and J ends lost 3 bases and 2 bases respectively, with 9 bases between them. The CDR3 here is CASSDSSITDTQYF. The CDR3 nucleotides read TGTGCCAGCAGTGACTCGTCTATCACAGATACGCAGTATTTT.

As DNA, the CDR3 is TGTGCCAGCAGACACCAGACTAGCGGTGAGGGCAATGAGCAGTTCTTC. Translation gives CASRHQTSGEGNEQFF. The chain couples TRBV6-8 to TRBJ2-1, with 9 nucleotides matching TRBD2. Germline V lookup: CDR1 MNHGY, CDR2 SAAAGT. The CDR3 has 16 residues. V trimming: 6 bases; J trimming: 6 bases; junction bases outside the gene matches: 12.

DNA for the CDR3: TGTGCCAGCAGTACGGACCGGATGGATACGCAGTATTTT. Translating gives CASSTDRMDTQYF. The chain couples TRBV6-5 to TRBJ2-3, with unresolved D. V was trimmed by 5 bases and J by 6 bases, leaving 12 bases between them. Germline V lookup: CDR1 MNHEY, CDR2 SVGAGI. This CDR3 has 13 residues.

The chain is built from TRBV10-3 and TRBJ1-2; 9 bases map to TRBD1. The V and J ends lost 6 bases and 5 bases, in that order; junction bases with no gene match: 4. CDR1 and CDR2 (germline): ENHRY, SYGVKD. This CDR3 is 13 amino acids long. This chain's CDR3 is CAISDDRGYGYTF. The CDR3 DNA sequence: TGTGCCATCAGCGACGACAGGGGGTATGGCTACACCTTC.

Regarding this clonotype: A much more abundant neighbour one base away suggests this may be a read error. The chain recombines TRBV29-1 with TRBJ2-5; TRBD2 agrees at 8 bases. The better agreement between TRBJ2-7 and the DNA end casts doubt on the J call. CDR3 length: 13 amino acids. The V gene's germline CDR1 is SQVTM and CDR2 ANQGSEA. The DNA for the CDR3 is TGCAGCGGGGAGCGGGAGACCCCCGGCGAGCAGTACTTC. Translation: CSGERETPGEQYF.

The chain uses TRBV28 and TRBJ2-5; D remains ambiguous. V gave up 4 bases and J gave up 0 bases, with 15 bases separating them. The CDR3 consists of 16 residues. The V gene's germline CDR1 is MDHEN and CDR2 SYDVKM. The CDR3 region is CASSSPLVTYQETQYF. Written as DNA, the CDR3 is TGTGCCAGCAGTTCCCCCCTAGTGACCTACCAAGAGACCCAGTACTTC.

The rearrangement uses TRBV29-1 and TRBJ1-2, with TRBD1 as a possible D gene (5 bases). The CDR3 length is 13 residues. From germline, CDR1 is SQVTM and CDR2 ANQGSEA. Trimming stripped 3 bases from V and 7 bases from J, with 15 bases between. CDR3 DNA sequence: TGCAGCGTTGATGTTGGGGGGGGAATTGGCTACACCTTC. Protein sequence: CSVDVGGGIGYTF.

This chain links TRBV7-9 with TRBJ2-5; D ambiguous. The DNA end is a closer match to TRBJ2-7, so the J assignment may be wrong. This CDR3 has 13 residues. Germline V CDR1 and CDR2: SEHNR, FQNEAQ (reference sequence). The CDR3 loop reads CASRRTLEAEQYF. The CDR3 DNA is TGTGCCAGCAGGCGTACCCTAGAAGCCGAGCAGTACTTC.

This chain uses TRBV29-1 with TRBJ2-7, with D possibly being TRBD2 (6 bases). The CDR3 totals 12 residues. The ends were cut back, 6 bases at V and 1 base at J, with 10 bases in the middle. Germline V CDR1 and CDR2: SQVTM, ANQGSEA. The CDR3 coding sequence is TGCAGCGTAGGGGAGGATTCCTACGAGCAGTACTTC. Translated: CSVGEDSYEQYF.

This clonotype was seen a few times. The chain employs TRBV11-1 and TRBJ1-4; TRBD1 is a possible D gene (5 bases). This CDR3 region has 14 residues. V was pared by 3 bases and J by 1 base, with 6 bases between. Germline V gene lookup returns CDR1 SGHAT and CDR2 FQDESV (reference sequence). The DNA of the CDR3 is TGTGCCAGCAGCTTTCAGGGAACTAATGAAAAACTGTTTTTT. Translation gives CASSFQGTNEKLFF.

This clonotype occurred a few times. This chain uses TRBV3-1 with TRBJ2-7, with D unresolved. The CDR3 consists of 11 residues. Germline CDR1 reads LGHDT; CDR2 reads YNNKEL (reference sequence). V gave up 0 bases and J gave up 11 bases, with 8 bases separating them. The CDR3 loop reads CASSQDTPEYF. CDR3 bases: TGTGCCAGCAGCCAAGATACGCCAGAGTACTTC.